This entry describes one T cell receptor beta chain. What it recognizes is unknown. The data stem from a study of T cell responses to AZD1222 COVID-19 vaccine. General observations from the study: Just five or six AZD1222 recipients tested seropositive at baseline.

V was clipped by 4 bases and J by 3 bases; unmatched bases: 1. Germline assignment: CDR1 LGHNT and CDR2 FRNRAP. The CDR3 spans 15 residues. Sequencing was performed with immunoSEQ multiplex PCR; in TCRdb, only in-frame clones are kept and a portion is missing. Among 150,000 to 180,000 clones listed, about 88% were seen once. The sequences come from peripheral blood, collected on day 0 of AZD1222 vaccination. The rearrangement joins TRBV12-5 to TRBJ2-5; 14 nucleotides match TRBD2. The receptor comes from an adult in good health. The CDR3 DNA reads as TGTGCTAGTGGTTGGGGACTAGCGGGGGAAGAGACCCAGTACTTC. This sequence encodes CASGWGLAGEETQYF.